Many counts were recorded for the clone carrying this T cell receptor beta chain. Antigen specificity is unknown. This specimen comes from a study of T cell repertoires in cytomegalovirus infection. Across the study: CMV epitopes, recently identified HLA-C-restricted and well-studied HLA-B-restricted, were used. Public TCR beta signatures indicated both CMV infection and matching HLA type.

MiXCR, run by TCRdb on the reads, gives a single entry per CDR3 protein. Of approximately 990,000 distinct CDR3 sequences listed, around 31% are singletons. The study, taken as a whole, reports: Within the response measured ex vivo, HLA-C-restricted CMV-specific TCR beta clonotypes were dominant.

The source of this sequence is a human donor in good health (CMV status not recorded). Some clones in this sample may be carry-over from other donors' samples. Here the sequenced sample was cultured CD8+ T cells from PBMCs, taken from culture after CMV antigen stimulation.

CDR3 region: CASSLRRDGLWKGYTF. DNA for the CDR3: TGTGCCAGCAGCTTAAGGAGGGACGGCCTGTGGAAGGGCTACACCTTC. V and J are TRBV7-2 and TRBJ1-2, with a possible D match to TRBD1 (5 bases). The germline V gene has CDR1 SGHTA and CDR2 FQGNSA. The ends were cut back, 2 bases at V and 8 bases at J, with 21 bases in the middle. The CDR3 runs to 16 residues.